The sequence of this T cell receptor beta chain was determined in a study of T cells in Graves' hyperthyroidism and ophthalmopathy. Study outcomes and limitations: Among clonotypes expanded in thyroid above 0.001, most were also found in blood.

A word on this clonotype: Its target is not known.

Disease lasting under 3 months, a NOSPECS grade of at least 4, and a Clinical Activity Score of at least 3 were features of the ophthalmopathy patients. It was uncontrolled infection, other autoimmune disease, pregnancy or lactation that excluded patients. From RNA transcripts, TCR beta CDR3 regions were amplified. With the HTBI primer set, the TCR CDR3 went through a first round of RT-PCR. TCRdb called the multiplex PCR reads again in MiXCR, with one record for every CDR3 protein. The table lists hundreds of thousands of distinct CDR3 sequences, roughly 20% of them singletons. This receptor was taken from a man aged 25 to 40 with Graves' ophthalmopathy. The sample comprised blood.

CDR3 bases: TGTGCCAGCAGCTTGGTCAAGACTGAAGCTTTCTTT. Its protein is CASSLVKTEAFF. The J gene is TRBJ1-1, the V gene TRBV7-2; no clear D. Germline values: CDR1 SGHTA, CDR2 FQGNSA. The V and J ends lost 3 bases and 5 bases respectively, with 7 bases between them. The CDR3 runs 12 residues. Full variable domain (outside the CDR3, taken from reference TRBV7-2 and TRBJ1-1): GAGVSQSPSNKVTEKGKDVELRCDPISGHTALYWYRQSLGQGLEFLIYFQGNSAPDKSGLPSDRFSAERTGGSVSTLTIQRTQQEDSAVYLCASSLVKTEAFFGQGTRLTVV.